The entry that follows covers one T cell receptor beta chain sequence. Its cognate antigen is unknown. Making TCR cDNA involved 5'RACE template switching, which added UMIs and a universal primer site. Using its own MiXCR run on the 5' RACE reads, TCRdb lists one record per CDR3 protein. The table has more than 300,000 distinct CDR3 sequences, around 4.4% seen once. This specimen belongs to a study of T cells after yellow fever vaccination. Regarding the study as a whole: Weaker, the secondary response peaked sooner, at day 5 versus 15. Booster sampling recovered most clones from primary vaccination (approximately 97% CD4, around 88% CD8).

This CDR3 is 12 amino acids long. Trimming left V 5 bases short and J 4 bases short, with 8 bases between. Germline lookup yields CDR1 SNHLY and CDR2 FYNNEI. The receptor was isolated from a young man who received the YFV17D yellow fever vaccine. This chain uses TRBV2 with TRBJ2-5; no clear D gene. The sample consisted of PBMCs, taken 15 days after the yellow fever booster vaccination. This CDR3 is CASSPRIETQYF. CDR3 nucleotides: TGTGCCAGCAGTCCCCGGATAGAGACCCAGTACTTC.